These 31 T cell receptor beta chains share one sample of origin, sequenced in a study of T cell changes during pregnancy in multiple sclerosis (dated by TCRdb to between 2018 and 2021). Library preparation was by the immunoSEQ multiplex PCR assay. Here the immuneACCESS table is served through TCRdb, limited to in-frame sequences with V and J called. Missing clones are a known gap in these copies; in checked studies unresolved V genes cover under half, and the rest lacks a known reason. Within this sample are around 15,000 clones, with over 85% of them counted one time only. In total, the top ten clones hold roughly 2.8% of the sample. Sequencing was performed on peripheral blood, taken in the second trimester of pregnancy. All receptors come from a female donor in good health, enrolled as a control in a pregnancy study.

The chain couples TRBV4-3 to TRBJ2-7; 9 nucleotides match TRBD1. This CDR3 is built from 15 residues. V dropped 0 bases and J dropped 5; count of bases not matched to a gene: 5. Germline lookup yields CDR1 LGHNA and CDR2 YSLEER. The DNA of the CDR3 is TGCGCCAGCAGCCAAGATAACAGGGGGCTCCACGAGCAGTACTTC. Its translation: CASSQDNRGLHEQYF.

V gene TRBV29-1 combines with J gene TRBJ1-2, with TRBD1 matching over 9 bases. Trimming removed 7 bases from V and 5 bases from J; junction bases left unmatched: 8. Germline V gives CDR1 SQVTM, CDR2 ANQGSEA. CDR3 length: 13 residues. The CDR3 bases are TGCAGCGCCCCGGACAGGGGACGGTATGGCTACACCTTC. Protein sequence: CSAPDRGRYGYTF.

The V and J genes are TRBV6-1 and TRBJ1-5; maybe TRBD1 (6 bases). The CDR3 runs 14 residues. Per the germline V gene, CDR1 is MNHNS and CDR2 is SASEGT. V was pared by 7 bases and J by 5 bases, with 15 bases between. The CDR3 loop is CASTDRDTYQPQHF. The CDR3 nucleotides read TGTGCCAGCACTGACCGGGACACTTATCAGCCCCAGCATTTT.

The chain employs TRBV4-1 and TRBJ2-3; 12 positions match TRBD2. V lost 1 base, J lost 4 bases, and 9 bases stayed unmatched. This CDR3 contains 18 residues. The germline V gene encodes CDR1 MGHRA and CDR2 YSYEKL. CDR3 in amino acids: CASSQVGKLAGGADTQYF. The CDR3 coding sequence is TGCGCCAGCAGCCAAGTTGGTAAACTAGCGGGAGGCGCAGATACGCAGTATTTT.

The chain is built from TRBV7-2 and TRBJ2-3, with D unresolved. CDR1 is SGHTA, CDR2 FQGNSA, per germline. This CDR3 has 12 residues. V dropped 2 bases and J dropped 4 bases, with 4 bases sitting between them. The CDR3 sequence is CASSLLADTQYF. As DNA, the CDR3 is TGTGCCAGCAGCTTACTAGCAGATACGCAGTATTTT.

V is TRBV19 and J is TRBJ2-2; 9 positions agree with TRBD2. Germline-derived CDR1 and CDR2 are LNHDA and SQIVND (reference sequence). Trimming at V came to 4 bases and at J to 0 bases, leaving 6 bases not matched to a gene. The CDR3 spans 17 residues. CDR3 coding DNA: TGTGCCAGTAGTAGTCCCGGACTAGCGTCGAACACCGGGGAGCTGTTTTTT. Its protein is CASSSPGLASNTGELFF. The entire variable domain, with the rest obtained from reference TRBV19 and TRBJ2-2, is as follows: DGGITQSPKYLFRKEGQNVTLSCEQNLNHDAMYWYRQDPGQGLRLIYYSQIVNDFQKGDIAEGYSVSREKKESFPLTVTSAQKNPTAFYLCASSSPGLASNTGELFFGEGSRLTVL.

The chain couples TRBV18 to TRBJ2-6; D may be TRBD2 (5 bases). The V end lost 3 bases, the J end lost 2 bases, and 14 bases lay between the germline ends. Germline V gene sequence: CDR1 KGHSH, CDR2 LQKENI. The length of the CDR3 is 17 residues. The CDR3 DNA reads TGTGCCAGCTCACCCCAGATGGGAGCGGCTGGGGCCAACGTCCTGACTTTC. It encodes CASSPQMGAAGANVLTF.

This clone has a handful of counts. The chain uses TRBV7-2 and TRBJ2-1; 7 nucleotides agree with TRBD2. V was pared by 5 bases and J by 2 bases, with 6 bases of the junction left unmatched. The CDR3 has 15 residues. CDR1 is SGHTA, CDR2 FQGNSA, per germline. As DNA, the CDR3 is TGTGCCAGCAGCCCTTCTAGCGGAACCTACAATGAGCAGTTCTTC. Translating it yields CASSPSSGTYNEQFF. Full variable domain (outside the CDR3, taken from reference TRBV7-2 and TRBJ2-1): GAGVSQSPSNKVTEKGKDVELRCDPISGHTALYWYRQSLGQGLEFLIYFQGNSAPDKSGLPSDRFSAERTGGSVSTLTIQRTQQEDSAVYLCASSPSSGTYNEQFFGPGTRLTVL.

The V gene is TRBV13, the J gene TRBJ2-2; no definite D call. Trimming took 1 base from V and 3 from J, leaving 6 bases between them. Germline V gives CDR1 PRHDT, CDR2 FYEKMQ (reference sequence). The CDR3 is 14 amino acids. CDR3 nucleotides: TGTGCCAGCAGCTTAGACTATTACACCGGGGAGCTGTTTTTT. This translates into CASSLDYYTGELFF.

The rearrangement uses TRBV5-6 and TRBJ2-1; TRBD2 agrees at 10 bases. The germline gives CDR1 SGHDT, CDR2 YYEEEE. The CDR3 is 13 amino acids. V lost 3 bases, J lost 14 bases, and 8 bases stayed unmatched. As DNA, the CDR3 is TGTGCCAGCAGCTCGCGGACCACTAGCGGGAAGTTCTTC. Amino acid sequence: CASSSRTTSGKFF. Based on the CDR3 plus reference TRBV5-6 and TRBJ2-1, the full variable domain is DAGVTQSPTHLIKTRGQQVTLRCSPKSGHDTVSWYQQALGQGPQFIFQYYEEEERQRGNFPDRFSGHQFPNYSSELNVNALLLGDSALYLCASSSRTTSGKFFGPGTRLTVL.

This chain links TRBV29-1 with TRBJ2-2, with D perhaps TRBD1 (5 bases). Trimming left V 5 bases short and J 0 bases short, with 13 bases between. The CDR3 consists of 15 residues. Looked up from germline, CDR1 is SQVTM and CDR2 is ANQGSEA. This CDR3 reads CSVLDRYANTGELFF. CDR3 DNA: TGCAGCGTTCTAGACAGATACGCGAACACCGGGGAGCTGTTTTTT.

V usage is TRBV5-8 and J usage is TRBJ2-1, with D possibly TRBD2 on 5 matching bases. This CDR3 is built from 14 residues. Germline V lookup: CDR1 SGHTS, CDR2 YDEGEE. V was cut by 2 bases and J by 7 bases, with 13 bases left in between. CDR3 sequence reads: CASSLRIRENEQFF. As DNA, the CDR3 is TGTGCCAGCAGCTTACGGATTCGGGAAAATGAGCAGTTCTTC.

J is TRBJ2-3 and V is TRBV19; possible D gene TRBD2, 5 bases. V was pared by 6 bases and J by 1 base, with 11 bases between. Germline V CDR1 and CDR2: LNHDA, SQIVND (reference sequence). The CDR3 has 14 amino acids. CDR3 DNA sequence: TGTGCCAGTAGCTTCTTACTAGGCACAGATACGCAGTATTTT. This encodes CASSFLLGTDTQYF.

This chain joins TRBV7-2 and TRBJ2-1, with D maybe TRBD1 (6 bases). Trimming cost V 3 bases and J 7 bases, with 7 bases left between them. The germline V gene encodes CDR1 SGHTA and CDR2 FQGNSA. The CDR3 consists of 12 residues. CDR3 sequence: CASSLRGNEQFF. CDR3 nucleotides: TGTGCCAGCAGCTTGAGGGGGAATGAGCAGTTCTTC.

DNA of the CDR3: TGCAGCGTTGAACTGGGCCGGGAGACCCAGTACTTC. Its translation is CSVELGRETQYF. The rearrangement uses TRBV29-1 and TRBJ2-5; no clear D. CDR3 length: 12 residues. V shed 2 bases and J shed 5 bases, with 9 bases lying between them. Germline V lookup: CDR1 SQVTM, CDR2 ANQGSEA.

The CDR3 sequence is CASREDYGYTF. CDR3 coding DNA: TGTGCCAGCAGAGAGGACTATGGCTACACCTTC. J is TRBJ1-2 and V is TRBV25-1; D is uncertain. CDR3 length: 11 amino acids. Germline values: CDR1 MGHDK, CDR2 SYGVNS. V gave up 6 bases and J gave up 3 bases, with 5 bases separating them.

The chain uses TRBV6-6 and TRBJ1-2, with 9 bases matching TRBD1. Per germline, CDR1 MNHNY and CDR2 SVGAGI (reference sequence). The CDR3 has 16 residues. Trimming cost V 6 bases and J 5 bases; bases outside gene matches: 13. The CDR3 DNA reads TGTGCCAGCAGGCGACAGGGGGAGTTTCTGGGATATGGCTACACCTTC. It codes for CASRRQGEFLGYGYTF.

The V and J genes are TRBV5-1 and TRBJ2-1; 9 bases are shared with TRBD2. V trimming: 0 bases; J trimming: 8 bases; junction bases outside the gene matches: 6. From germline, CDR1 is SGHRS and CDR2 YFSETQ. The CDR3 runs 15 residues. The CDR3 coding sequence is TGCGCCAGCAGCTTGGTCGGACTAGCGTCGGATGAGCAGTTCTTC. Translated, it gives CASSLVGLASDEQFF. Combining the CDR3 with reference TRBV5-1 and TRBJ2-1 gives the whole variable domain KAGVTQTPRYLIKTRGQQVTLSCSPISGHRSVSWYQQTPGQGLQFLFEYFSETQRNKGNFPGRFSGRQFSNSRSEMNVSTLELGDSALYLCASSLVGLASDEQFFGPGTRLTVL.

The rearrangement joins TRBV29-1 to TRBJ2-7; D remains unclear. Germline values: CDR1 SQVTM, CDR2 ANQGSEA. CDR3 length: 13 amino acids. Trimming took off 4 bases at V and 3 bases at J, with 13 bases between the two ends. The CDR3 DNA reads TGCAGCGTTGGAGGCTCGGCCGTCTACGAGCAGTACTTC. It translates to CSVGGSAVYEQYF.

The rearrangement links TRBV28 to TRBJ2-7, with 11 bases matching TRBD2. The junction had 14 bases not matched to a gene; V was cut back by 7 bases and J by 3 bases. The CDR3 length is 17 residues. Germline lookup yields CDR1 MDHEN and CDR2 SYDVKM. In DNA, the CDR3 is TGTGCCAGCACCGCTCCGGGACTAGCGGAAAAGAGCTACGAGCAGTACTTC. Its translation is CASTAPGLAEKSYEQYF.

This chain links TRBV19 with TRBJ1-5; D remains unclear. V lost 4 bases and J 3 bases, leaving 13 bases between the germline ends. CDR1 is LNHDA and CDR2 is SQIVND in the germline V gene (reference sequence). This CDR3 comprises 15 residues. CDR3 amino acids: CASSRAGNNNQPQHF. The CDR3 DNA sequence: TGTGCCAGTAGTAGAGCGGGGAACAACAATCAGCCCCAGCATTTT.

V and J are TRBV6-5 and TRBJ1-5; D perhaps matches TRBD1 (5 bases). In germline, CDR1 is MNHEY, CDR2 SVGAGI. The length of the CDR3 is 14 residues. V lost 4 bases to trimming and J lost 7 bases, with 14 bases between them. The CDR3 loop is CASSSQGLYQPQHF. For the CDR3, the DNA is TGTGCCAGCAGTTCTCAGGGATTGTACCAGCCCCAGCATTTT.

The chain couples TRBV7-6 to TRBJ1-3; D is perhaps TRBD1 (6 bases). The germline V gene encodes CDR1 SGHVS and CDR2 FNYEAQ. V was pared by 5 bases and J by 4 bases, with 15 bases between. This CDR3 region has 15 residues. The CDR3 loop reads CASSQGHQGGNTIYF. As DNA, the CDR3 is TGTGCCAGCAGCCAGGGACACCAAGGGGGAAACACCATATATTTT.

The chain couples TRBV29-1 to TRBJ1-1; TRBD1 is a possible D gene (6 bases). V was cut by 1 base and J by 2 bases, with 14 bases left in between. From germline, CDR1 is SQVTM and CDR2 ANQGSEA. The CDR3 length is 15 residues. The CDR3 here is CSVEVVAGANTEAFF. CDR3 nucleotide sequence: TGCAGCGTTGAAGTCGTAGCAGGGGCTAACACTGAAGCTTTCTTT.

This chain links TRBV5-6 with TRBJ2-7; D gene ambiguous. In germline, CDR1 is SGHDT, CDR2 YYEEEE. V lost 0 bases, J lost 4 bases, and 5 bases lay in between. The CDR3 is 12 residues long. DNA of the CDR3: TGTGCCAGCAGCTTGGAGAGATACGAGCAGTACTTC. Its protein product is CASSLERYEQYF.

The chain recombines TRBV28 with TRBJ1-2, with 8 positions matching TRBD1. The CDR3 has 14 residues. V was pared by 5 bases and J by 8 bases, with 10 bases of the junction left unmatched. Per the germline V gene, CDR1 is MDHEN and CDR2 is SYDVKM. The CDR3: CASSPSGTGFGYTF. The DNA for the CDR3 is TGTGCCAGCAGTCCTTCGGGGACAGGATTCGGCTACACCTTC.

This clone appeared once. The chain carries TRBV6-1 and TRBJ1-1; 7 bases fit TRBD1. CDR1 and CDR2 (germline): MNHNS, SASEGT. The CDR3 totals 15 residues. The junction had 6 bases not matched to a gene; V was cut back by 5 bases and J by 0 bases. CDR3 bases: TGTGCCAGCAGTCCCCAGACAGGGATGAACACTGAAGCTTTCTTT. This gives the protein CASSPQTGMNTEAFF.

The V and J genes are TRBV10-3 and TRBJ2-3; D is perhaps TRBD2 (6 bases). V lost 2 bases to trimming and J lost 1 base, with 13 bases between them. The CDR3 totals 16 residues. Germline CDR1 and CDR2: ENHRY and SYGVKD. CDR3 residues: CAISETGVGRTDTQYF. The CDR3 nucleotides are TGTGCCATCAGTGAGACGGGGGTAGGCCGCACAGATACGCAGTATTTT.

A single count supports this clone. CDR3: CASSQRSGPGQPQHF. CDR3 in DNA: TGTGCCAGCAGTCAAAGGTCAGGCCCGGGGCAGCCCCAGCATTTT. The chain joins TRBV7-8 to TRBJ1-5; D call uncertain. Trimming took off 6 bases at V and 7 bases at J, with 19 bases between the two ends. The CDR3 is 15 residues long. Germline assignment: CDR1 SGHVS and CDR2 FQNEAQ. Based on the CDR3 plus reference TRBV7-8 and TRBJ1-5, the full variable domain is GAGVSQSPRYKVAKRGQDVALRCDPISGHVSLFWYQQALGQGPEFLTYFQNEAQLDKSGLPSDRFFAERPEGSVSTLKIQRTQQEDSAVYLCASSQRSGPGQPQHFGDGTRLSIL.

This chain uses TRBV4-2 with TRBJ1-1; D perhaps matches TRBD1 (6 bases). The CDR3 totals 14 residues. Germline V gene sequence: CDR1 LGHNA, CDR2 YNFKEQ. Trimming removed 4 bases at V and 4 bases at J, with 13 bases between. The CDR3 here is CASSLPGGLTEAFF. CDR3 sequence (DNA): TGTGCCAGCAGCCTACCGGGGGGGCTCACTGAAGCTTTCTTT.

CDR3 loop: CASSQDRSAGGGSYQETQYF. In nucleotides, the CDR3 is TGTGCCAGCAGCCAAGATAGGTCAGCGGGAGGGGGTTCATACCAAGAGACCCAGTACTTC. The J gene is TRBJ2-5, the V gene TRBV4-2; 10 bases align to TRBD2. V was clipped by 0 bases and J by 0 bases; unmatched bases: 13. The CDR3 contains 20 residues. CDR1 LGHNA and CDR2 YNFKEQ come from the germline V gene.